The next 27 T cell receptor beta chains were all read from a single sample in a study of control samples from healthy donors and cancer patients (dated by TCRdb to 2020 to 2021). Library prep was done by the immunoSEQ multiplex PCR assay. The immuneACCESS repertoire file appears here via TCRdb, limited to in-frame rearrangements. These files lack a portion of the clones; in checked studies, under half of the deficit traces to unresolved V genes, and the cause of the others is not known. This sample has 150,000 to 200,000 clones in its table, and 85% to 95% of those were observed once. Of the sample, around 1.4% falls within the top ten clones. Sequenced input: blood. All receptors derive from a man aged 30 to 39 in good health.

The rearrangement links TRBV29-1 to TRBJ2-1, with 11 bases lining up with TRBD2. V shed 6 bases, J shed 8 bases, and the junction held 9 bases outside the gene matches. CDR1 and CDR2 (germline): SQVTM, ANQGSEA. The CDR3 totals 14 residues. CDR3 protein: CSVRPSGRRYEQFF. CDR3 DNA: TGCAGCGTCCGTCCTAGCGGGAGGAGGTATGAGCAGTTCTTC.

For the CDR3, the DNA is TGTGCCAGCAGCCAAACAGTCTATGGCTACACCTTC. Translation gives CASSQTVYGYTF. V is TRBV2 and J is TRBJ1-2; D remains unclear. This CDR3 spans 12 amino acids. V dropped 6 bases and J dropped 4 bases, with 9 bases sitting between them. Germline assignment: CDR1 SNHLY and CDR2 FYNNEI.

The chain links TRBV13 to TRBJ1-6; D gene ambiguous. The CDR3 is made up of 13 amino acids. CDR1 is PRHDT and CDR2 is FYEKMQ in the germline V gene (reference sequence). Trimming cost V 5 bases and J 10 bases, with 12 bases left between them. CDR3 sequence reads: CASSIYGGSPLHF. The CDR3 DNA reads TGTGCCAGCAGCATATACGGTGGCTCACCCCTCCACTTT.

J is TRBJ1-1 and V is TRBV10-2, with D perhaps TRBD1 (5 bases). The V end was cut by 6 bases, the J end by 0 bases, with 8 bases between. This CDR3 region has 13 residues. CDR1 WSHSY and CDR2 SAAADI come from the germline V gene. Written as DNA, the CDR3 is TGCGCCAGCAGCTCGACAGTGAACACTGAAGCTTTCTTT. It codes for CASSSTVNTEAFF.

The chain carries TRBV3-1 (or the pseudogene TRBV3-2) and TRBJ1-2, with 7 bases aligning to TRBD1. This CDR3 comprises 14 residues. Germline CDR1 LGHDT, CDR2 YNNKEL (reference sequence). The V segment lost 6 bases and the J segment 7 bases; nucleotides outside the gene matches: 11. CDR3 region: CASRSTGERRGYTF. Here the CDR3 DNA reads TGTGCCAGCAGGTCAACAGGGGAGAGGCGTGGCTACACCTTC.

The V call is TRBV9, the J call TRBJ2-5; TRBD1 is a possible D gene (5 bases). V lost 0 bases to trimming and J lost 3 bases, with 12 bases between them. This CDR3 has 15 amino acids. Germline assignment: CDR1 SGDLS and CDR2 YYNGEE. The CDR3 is CASSVDGQSKETQYF. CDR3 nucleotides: TGTGCCAGCAGCGTAGATGGACAATCCAAAGAGACCCAGTACTTC.

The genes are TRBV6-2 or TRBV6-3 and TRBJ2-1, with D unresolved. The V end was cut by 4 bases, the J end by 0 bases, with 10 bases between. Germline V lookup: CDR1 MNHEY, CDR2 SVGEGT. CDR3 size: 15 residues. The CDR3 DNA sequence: TGTGCCAGCAGTTTTGCAAGAAGCTCCTACAATGAGCAGTTCTTC. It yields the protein CASSFARSSYNEQFF.

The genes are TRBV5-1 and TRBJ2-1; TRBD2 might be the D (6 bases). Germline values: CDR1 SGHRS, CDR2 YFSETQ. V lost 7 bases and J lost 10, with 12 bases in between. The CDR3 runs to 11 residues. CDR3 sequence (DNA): TGCGCCAGCTCCCCGGGAGACGAGCAGTTCTTC. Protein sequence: CASSPGDEQFF.

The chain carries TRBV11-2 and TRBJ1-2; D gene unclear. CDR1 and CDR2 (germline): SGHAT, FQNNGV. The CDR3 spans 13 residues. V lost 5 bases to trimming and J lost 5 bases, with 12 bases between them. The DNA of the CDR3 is TGTGCCAGCAGCGCCGGGAGCTCTTATGGCTACACCTTC. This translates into CASSAGSSYGYTF.

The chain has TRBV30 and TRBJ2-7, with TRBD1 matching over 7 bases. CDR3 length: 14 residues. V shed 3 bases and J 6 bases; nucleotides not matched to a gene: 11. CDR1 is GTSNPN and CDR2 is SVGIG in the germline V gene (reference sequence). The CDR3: CAWRPRQGLGEQYF. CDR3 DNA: TGTGCCTGGAGACCCCGACAGGGTTTGGGCGAGCAGTACTTC.

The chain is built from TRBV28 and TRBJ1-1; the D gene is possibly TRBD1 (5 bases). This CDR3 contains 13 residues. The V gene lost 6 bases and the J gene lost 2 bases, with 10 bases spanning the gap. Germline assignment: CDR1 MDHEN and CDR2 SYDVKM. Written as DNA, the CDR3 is TGTGCCAGCAGAATTAGGGGTAACACTGAAGCTTTCTTT. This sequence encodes CASRIRGNTEAFF.

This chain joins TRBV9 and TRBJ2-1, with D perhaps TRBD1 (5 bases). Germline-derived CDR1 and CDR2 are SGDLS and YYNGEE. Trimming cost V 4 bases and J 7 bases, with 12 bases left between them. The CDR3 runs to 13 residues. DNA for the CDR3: TGTGCCAGCAGCCCCTGGGGCGAAAATGAGCAGTTCTTC. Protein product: CASSPWGENEQFF. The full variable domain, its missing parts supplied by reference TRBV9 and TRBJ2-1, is DSGVTQTPKHLITATGQRVTLRCSPRSGDLSVYWYQQSLDQGLQFLIQYYNGEERAKGNILERFSAQQFPDLHSELNLSSLELGDSALYFCASSPWGENEQFFGPGTRLTVL.

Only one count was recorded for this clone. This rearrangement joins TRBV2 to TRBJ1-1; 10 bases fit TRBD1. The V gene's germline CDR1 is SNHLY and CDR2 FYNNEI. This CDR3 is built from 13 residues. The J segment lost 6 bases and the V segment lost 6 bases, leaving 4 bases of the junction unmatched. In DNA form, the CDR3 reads TGTGCCAGCAGAGGGACAGGGGAGGCTGAAGCTTTCTTT. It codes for CASRGTGEAEAFF.

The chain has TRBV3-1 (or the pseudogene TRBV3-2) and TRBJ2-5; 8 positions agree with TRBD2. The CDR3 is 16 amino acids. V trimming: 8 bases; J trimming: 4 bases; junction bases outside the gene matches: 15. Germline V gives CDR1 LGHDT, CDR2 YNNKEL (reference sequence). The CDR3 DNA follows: TGTGCCAGCCGGGCCAGTAGCGGGGTGTCGGGAGAGACCCAGTACTTC. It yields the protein CASRASSGVSGETQYF.

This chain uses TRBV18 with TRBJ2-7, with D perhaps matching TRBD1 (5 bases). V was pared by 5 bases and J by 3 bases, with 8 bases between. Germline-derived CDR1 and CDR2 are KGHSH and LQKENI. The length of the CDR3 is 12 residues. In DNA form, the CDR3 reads TGTGCCAGCTCAAAGACAGTCTACGAGCAGTACTTC. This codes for CASSKTVYEQYF. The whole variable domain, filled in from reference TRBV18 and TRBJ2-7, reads NAGVMQNPRHLVRRRGQEARLRCSPMKGHSHVYWYRQLPEEGLKFMVYLQKENIIDESGMPKERFSAEFPKEGPSILRIQQVVRGDSAAYFCASSKTVYEQYFGPGTRLTVT.

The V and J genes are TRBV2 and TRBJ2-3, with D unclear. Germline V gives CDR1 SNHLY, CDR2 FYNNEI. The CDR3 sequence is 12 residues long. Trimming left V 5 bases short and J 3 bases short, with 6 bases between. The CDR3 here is CASSLLTDTQYF. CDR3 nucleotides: TGTGCCAGCAGTTTGTTAACAGATACGCAGTATTTT. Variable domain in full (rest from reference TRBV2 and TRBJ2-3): EPEVTQTPSHQVTQMGQEVILRCVPISNHLYFYWYRQILGQKVEFLVSFYNNEISEKSEIFDDQFSVERPDGSNFTLKIRSTKLEDSAMYFCASSLLTDTQYFGPGTRLTVL.

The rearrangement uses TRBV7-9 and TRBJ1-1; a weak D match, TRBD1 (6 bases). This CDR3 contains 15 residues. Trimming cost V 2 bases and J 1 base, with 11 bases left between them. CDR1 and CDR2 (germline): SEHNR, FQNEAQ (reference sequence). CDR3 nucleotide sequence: TGTGCCAGCAGCTTAAGGTCGGGGGCGAACACTGAAGCTTTCTTT. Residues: CASSLRSGANTEAFF.

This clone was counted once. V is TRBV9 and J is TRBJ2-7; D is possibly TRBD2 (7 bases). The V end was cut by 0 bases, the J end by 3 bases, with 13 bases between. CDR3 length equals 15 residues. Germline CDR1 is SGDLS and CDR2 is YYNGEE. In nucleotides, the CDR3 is TGTGCCAGCAGCGTAGAGGGGGGGCCCAACTACGAGCAGTACTTC. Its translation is CASSVEGGPNYEQYF.

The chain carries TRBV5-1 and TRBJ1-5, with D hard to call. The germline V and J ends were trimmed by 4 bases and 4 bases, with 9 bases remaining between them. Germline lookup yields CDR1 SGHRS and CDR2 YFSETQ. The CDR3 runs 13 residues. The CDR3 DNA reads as TGCGCCAGCAGCCTCCTAGGGAATCAGCCCCAGCATTTT. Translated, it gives CASSLLGNQPQHF.

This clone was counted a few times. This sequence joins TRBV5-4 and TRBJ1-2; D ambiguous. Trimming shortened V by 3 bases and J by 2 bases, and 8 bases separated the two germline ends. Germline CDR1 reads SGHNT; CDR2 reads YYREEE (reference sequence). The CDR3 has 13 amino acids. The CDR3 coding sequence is TGTGCCAGCAGCTCGGACGGAAACTATGGCTACACCTTC. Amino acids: CASSSDGNYGYTF.

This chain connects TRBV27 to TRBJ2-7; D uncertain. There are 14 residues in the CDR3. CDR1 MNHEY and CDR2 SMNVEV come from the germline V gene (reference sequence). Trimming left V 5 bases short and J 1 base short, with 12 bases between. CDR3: CASSPWAESYEQYF. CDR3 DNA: TGTGCCAGCAGTCCATGGGCAGAGTCCTACGAGCAGTACTTC.

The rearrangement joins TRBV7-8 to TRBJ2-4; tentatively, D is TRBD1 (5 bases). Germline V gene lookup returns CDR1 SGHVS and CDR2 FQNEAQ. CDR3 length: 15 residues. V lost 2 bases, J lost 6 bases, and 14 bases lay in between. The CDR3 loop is CASSLFAGPGNIQYF. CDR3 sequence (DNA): TGTGCCAGCAGCTTATTTGCAGGGCCAGGAAACATTCAGTACTTC.

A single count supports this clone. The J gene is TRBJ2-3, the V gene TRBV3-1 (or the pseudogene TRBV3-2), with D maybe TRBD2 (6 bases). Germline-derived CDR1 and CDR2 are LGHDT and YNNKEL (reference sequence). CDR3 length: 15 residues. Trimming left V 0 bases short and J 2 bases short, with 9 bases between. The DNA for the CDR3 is TGTGCCAGCAGCCAAGAGGGGGGAATCACAGATACGCAGTATTTT. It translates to CASSQEGGITDTQYF.

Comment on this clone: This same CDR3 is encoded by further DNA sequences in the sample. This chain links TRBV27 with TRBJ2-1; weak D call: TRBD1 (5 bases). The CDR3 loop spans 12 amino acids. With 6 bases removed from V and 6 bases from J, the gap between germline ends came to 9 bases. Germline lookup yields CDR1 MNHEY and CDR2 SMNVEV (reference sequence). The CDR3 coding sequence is TGTGCCAGCAGCTCTCAGGGCAATGAGCAGTTCTTC. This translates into CASSSQGNEQFF.

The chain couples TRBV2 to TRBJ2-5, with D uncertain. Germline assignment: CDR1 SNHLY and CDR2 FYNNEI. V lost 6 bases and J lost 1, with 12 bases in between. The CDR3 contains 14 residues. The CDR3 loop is CASSVRRRQETQYF. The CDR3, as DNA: TGTGCCAGCAGCGTTAGACGCCGCCAAGAGACCCAGTACTTC.

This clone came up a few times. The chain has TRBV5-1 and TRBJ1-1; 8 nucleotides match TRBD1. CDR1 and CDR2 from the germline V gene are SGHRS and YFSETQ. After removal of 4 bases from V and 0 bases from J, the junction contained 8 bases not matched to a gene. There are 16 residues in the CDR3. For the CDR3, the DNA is TGCGCCAGCAGCCTTCGACAGGGGAGAATGAACACTGAAGCTTTCTTT. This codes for CASSLRQGRMNTEAFF.

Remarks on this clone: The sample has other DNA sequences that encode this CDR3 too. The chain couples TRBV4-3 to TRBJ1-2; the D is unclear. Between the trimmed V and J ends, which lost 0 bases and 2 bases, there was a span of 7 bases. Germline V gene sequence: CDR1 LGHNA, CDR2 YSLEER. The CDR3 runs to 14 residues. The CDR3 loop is CASSQDYGNYGYTF. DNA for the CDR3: TGCGCCAGCAGCCAAGATTACGGGAACTATGGCTACACCTTC.